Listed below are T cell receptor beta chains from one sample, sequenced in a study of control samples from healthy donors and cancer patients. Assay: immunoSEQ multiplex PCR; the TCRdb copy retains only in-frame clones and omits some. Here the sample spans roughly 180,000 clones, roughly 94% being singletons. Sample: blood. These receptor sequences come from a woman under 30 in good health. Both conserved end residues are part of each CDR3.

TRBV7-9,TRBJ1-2,CASSFDREGYTF
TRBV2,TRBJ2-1,CASSEQRGGYNEQFF
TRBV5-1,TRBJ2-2,CASSLDNTGELFF
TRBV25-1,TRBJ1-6,CASSGGGGRTLHF
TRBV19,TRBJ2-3,CASMRGYDPSTDTQYF
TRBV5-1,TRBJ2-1,CASSPGDFSSYNEQFF
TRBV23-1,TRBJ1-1,CASPQSLTETEAFF
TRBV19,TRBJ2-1,CASSMGRSSYNEQFF
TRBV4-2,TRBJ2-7,CASSQERTSGYEQYF
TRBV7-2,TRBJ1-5,CASSLDGTYSNQPQHF
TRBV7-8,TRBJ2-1,CASSTSGTSGSNEQFF
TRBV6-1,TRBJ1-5,CASSERTGNNQPQHF
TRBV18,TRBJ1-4,CASSPQGAANEKLFF
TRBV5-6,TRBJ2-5,CASTEDREETQYF
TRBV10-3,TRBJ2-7,CAISAGPNSYEQYF
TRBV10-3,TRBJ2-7,CAISARGDDEQYF
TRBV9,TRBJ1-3,CASSQEGLSGNTIYF
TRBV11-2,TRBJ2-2,CASSLGGNRGTNTGELFF
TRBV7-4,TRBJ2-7,CASSFPTGFTIYEQYF
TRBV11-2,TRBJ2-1,CASSLAGWNEQFF
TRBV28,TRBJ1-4,CASSPGEYEKLFF
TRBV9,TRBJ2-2,CASSVEGQGSGELFF
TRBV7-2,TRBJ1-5,CASSLHRGRDQPQHF
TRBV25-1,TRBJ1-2,CASSAGTGYGYTF
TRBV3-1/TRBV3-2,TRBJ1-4,CASSQEVWGGNEKLFF
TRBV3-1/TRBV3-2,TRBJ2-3,CASSQGLAGVTDTQYF
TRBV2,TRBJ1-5,CASSEWAGGNQPQHF
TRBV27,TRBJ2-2,CASSLHNTGELFF
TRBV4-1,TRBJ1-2,CASSHGTGYGYTF
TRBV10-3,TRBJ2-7,CAISEFKGGGRYEQYF